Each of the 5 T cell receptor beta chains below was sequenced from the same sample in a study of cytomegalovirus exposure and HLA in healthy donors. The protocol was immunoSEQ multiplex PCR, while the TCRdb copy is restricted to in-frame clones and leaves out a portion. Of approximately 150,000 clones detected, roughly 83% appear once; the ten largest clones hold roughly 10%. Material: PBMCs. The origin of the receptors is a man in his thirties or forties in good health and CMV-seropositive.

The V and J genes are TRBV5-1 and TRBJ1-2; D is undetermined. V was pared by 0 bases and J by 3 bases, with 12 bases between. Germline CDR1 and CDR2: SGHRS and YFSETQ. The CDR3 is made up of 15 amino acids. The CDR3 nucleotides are TGCGCCAGCAGCTTGGGTGCGGGGAACCACTATGGCTACACCTTC. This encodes CASSLGAGNHYGYTF.

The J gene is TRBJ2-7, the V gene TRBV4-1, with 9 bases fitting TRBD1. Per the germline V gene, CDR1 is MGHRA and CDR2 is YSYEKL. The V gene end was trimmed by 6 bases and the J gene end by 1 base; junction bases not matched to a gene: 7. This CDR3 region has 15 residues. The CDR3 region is CASSPGQGPSYEQYF. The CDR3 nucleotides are TGCGCCAGCAGTCCTGGACAGGGGCCTTCCTACGAGCAGTACTTC.

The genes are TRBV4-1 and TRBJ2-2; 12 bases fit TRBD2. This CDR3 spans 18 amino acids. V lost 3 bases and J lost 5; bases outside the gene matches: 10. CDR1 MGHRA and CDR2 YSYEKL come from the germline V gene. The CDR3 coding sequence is TGCGCCAGCAGCCAGAGGGGGCTTGGACTAGCGGGAACCGGGGAGCTGTTTTTT. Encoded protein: CASSQRGLGLAGTGELFF.

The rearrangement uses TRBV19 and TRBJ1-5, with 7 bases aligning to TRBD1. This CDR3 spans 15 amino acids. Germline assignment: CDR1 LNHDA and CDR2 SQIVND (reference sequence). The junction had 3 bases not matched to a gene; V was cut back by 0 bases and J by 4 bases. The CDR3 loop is CASSIDTGVNQPQHF. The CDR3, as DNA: TGTGCCAGTAGTATAGACACAGGGGTTAATCAGCCCCAGCATTTT.

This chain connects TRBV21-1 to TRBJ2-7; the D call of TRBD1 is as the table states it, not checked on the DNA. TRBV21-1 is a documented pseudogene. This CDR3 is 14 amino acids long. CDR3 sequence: CASRTGIAYGEQYF. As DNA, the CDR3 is TGTGCCAGCAGGACAGGGATAGCATATGGCGAGCAGTACTTC.